This T cell receptor beta chain was obtained from a study of PD-L1 blockade in urothelial cancer. In the study overall: Blood analysis occurred 3 weeks (second dose) and 6 weeks after treatment start.

Time point defined: pretreatment peripheral blood. This table comes from immunoSEQ multiplex PCR, and its TCRdb copy is limited to in-frame clones, with some not included. The data contain under 100,000 clones, around 91% of them seen just once; the ten biggest clones take up 1.5% to 2%. This receptor was taken from a man in his 60s with urothelial cancer. The sample was PBMCs, taken around atezolizumab (anti-PD-L1) treatment.

CDR3 coding DNA: TGCGCCAGCAGCTACGGACAGGTCGGAAAAAACATTCAGTACTTC. It codes for CASSYGQVGKNIQYF. J is TRBJ2-4 and V is TRBV5-1; 7 nucleotides line up with TRBD1. The germline V gene has CDR1 SGHRS and CDR2 YFSETQ. This CDR3 contains 15 residues. V lost 3 bases to trimming and J lost 4 bases; unmatched junction nucleotides: 7.